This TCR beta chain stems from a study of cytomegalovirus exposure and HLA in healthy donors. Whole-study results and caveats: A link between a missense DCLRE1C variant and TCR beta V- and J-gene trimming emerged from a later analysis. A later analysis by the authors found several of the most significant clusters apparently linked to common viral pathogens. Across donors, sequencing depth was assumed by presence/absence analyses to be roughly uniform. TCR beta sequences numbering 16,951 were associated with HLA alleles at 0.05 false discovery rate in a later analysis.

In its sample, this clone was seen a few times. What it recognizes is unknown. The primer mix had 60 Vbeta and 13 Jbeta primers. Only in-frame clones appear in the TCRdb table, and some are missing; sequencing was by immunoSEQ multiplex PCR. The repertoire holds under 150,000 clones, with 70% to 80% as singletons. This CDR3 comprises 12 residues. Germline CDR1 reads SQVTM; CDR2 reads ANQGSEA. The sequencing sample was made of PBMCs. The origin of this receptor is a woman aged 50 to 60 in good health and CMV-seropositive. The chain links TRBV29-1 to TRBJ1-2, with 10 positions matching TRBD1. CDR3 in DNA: TGCACCGCGACAGGGGGCGGCTATGGCTACACCTTC. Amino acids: CTATGGGYGYTF.